This T cell receptor (beta chain) was captured in a study of OX40 agonist ivuxolimab in advanced cancers. Study-wide background: It was permissible to have had prior anti-PD-1, anti-PD-L1 or anti-CTLA-4 therapy, and about 40% had some. Study-wide points: Clonal expansion was seen in CD4+ and CD8+ blood T cells by week 6 at 0.1 to 3.0 mg/kg.

As for this clone: The target antigen is unknown.

Trimming cost V 6 bases and J 7 bases; bases outside gene matches: 10. This CDR3 comprises 14 residues. Germline CDR1 LGHNA, CDR2 YNFKEQ. Some clones are missing from TCRdb's copy, which holds only in-frame ones; the method was immunoSEQ multiplex PCR. The profile shows under 50,000 clones, approximately 79% of them singletons. Autoimmune disease history or systemic immunosuppression led to patients being barred. The receptor's source is an adult with an advanced solid tumor such as melanoma, head and neck, liver or kidney cancer. The source was CD4+ or CD8+ T cells sorted from blood, collected in a trial of the OX40 agonist ivuxolimab. The chain combines TRBV4-2 with TRBJ1-2; 8 bases fit TRBD1. The CDR3 loop reads CASRLGTRGLGYTF. Written as DNA, the CDR3 is TGTGCCAGCAGATTAGGAACCAGGGGGCTTGGCTACACCTTC.